This is a list of T cell receptor beta chains from one sample in a study of T cells in Graves' hyperthyroidism and ophthalmopathy. One entry per CDR3 protein results from TCRdb running MiXCR on the multiplex PCR reads. The table has fewer than 750,000 distinct CDR3 sequences, 14% to 15% seen once. Source material: blood. The receptors were gathered from a woman aged 40-49 years with Graves' ophthalmopathy. Both conserved end residues are part of each CDR3. Fields, in order: D gene, clone size, V gene, J gene, CDR3 DNA, CDR3 protein. The D gene is left open where the match is weak. Clone size is not always given. Where it is, it says once, few, many or a class for expanded clones.

D gene: TRBD2
clone size: many
V gene: TRBV7-8
J gene: TRBJ2-5
CDR3 DNA: TGTGCCAGCAGCTTAGGGCTAGCGGTAGAGACCCAGTACTTC
CDR3 protein: CASSLGLAVETQYF

D gene: -
clone size: many
V gene: TRBV12-3/TRBV12-4
J gene: TRBJ1-2
CDR3 DNA: TGTGCCAGCAGTCGAGGGGCCTCATATGGCTACACCTTC
CDR3 protein: CASSRGASYGYTF

D gene: TRBD1
clone size: -
V gene: TRBV27
J gene: TRBJ1-1
CDR3 DNA: TGTGCCAGCAGTTACTTACCCGGGACAGACCCCAACACTGAAGCTTTCTTT
CDR3 protein: CASSYLPGTDPNTEAFF

D gene: TRBD1
clone size: many
V gene: TRBV30
J gene: TRBJ1-2
CDR3 DNA: TGTGCCTGGAGTACCGGGACAGGGGGCCGGGATGGCTACACCTTC
CDR3 protein: CAWSTGTGGRDGYTF

D gene: -
clone size: many
V gene: TRBV6-2/TRBV6-3
J gene: TRBJ2-7
CDR3 DNA: TGTGCCAGCTTTAGTAGGGCCGGGACGGGACCCTACGAGCAGTACTTC
CDR3 protein: CASFSRAGTGPYEQYF

D gene: TRBD2
clone size: -
V gene: TRBV6-5
J gene: TRBJ2-7
CDR3 DNA: TGTGCCAGCAGTTACCAGGGGACTAGCGCCTACGAGCAGTACTTC
CDR3 protein: CASSYQGTSAYEQYF

D gene: TRBD1
clone size: many
V gene: TRBV20-1
J gene: TRBJ1-2
CDR3 DNA: TGCAGTGCTAGAGATGAAACAGGGGGAAACTATGGCTACACCTTC
CDR3 protein: CSARDETGGNYGYTF

D gene: TRBD1
clone size: medium-sized
V gene: TRBV12-3/TRBV12-4
J gene: TRBJ2-7
CDR3 DNA: TGTGCCAGCAGTTTATCTGGACAGGGGGACTACGAGCAGTACTTC
CDR3 protein: CASSLSGQGDYEQYF

D gene: -
clone size: -
V gene: TRBV12-3/TRBV12-4
J gene: TRBJ2-4
CDR3 DNA: TGTGCCAGCAGTTTGTTTCTAGCCAAAAACATTCAGTACTTC
CDR3 protein: CASSLFLAKNIQYF

D gene: TRBD2
clone size: many
V gene: TRBV12-3/TRBV12-4
J gene: TRBJ2-7
CDR3 DNA: TGTGCCAGCAGTAGACTAGCCCATAGCTCCTACGAGCAGTACTTC
CDR3 protein: CASSRLAHSSYEQYF

D gene: TRBD1
clone size: -
V gene: TRBV11-2
J gene: TRBJ1-1
CDR3 DNA: TGTGCCAGCAGCTTAAGCCGGGGGACAGCTGAAGCTTTCTTT
CDR3 protein: CASSLSRGTAEAFF

D gene: -
clone size: many
V gene: TRBV6-1
J gene: TRBJ2-2
CDR3 DNA: TGTGCCAGCAGTGAAGCACGGACCGGGGAGCTGTTTTTT
CDR3 protein: CASSEARTGELFF

D gene: -
clone size: many
V gene: TRBV12-3/TRBV12-4
J gene: TRBJ2-5
CDR3 DNA: TGTGCCAGCACCCCGACCAGACTCGGGGAGACCCAGTACTTC
CDR3 protein: CASTPTRLGETQYF

D gene: -
clone size: many
V gene: TRBV19
J gene: TRBJ1-1
CDR3 DNA: TGTGCCAGTAGTATACGTGGGCGGGGGGAAGCTTTCTTT
CDR3 protein: CASSIRGRGEAFF

D gene: -
clone size: many
V gene: TRBV12-3/TRBV12-4
J gene: TRBJ1-2
CDR3 DNA: TGTGCCAGCAGGAAGGAGTATGGCTACACCTTC
CDR3 protein: CASRKEYGYTF

D gene: TRBD2
clone size: few
V gene: TRBV10-3
J gene: TRBJ2-7
CDR3 DNA: TGTGCCATCAGTGAGCCACTAGCGGGAGGGGGCTACGAGCAGTACTTC
CDR3 protein: CAISEPLAGGGYEQYF

D gene: TRBD2
clone size: many
V gene: TRBV20-1
J gene: TRBJ2-5
CDR3 DNA: TGCAGTGCTAGACTTAGCGGGAGAGAGACCCAGTACTTC
CDR3 protein: CSARLSGRETQYF

D gene: -
clone size: many
V gene: TRBV30
J gene: TRBJ2-6
CDR3 DNA: TGTGCCTGGAAGAGGGGCTCGGGGGCCAACGTCCTGACTTTC
CDR3 protein: CAWKRGSGANVLTF

D gene: -
clone size: many
V gene: TRBV15
J gene: TRBJ2-7
CDR3 DNA: TGTGCCGTGAGCTTTGACTCCTACGAGCAGTACTTC
CDR3 protein: CAVSFDSYEQYF

D gene: -
clone size: many
V gene: TRBV29-1
J gene: TRBJ2-5
CDR3 DNA: TGCAGCGTTGAAGTGGGGACTGGGGAGACCCAGTACTTC
CDR3 protein: CSVEVGTGETQYF

D gene: -
clone size: -
V gene: TRBV7-2
J gene: TRBJ2-5
CDR3 DNA: TGTGCCAGCAGCTTAGCCAGGTCCTTGGGAATCCAAGAGACCCAGTACTTC
CDR3 protein: CASSLARSLGIQETQYF

D gene: -
clone size: few
V gene: TRBV7-3
J gene: TRBJ2-2
CDR3 DNA: TGTGCCAGCAGCGTAACAGAACGCGACGGGGAGCTGTTTTTT
CDR3 protein: CASSVTERDGELFF

D gene: -
clone size: many
V gene: TRBV6-2/TRBV6-3
J gene: TRBJ2-7
CDR3 DNA: TGTGCCAGCAGTTACATAGGCAGGGACCCCTACGAGCAGTACTTC
CDR3 protein: CASSYIGRDPYEQYF

D gene: TRBD1
clone size: many
V gene: TRBV12-3/TRBV12-4
J gene: TRBJ2-2
CDR3 DNA: TGTGCCGGTAGGACAGGACCGACCGGGGAGCTGTTTTTT
CDR3 protein: CAGRTGPTGELFF

D gene: -
clone size: many
V gene: TRBV12-3/TRBV12-4
J gene: TRBJ1-1
CDR3 DNA: TGTGCCAGCAGTTTATTCGGGGGCGGAAGCACTGAAGCTTTCTTT
CDR3 protein: CASSLFGGGSTEAFF

D gene: -
clone size: many
V gene: TRBV6-1
J gene: TRBJ1-2
CDR3 DNA: TGTGCCAGCATTCCCCTATCGACAAAAAACTATGGCTACACCTTC
CDR3 protein: CASIPLSTKNYGYTF

D gene: TRBD2
clone size: -
V gene: TRBV2
J gene: TRBJ2-7
CDR3 DNA: TGTGCCAGCAATCCCACCGGGATAGCGGGATCCTACGAGCAGTACTTC
CDR3 protein: CASNPTGIAGSYEQYF

D gene: -
clone size: many
V gene: TRBV28
J gene: TRBJ2-5
CDR3 DNA: TGTGCCAGCAGTTCCGATGGGGGCGCACCCACCCAGTACTTC
CDR3 protein: CASSSDGGAPTQYF

D gene: TRBD1
clone size: many
V gene: TRBV28
J gene: TRBJ1-3
CDR3 DNA: TGTGCCAGTTCAGGGGGTGCGGGAAACACCATATATTTT
CDR3 protein: CASSGGAGNTIYF

D gene: -
clone size: many
V gene: TRBV3-1
J gene: TRBJ1-1
CDR3 DNA: TGTGCCAGCAGCCAAGAAGGAGTTACTGAAGCTTTCTTT
CDR3 protein: CASSQEGVTEAFF

D gene: -
clone size: many
V gene: TRBV11-2
J gene: TRBJ2-7
CDR3 DNA: TGTGCCAGCAGCTTAGTCGTTTGGGAGCAGTACTTC
CDR3 protein: CASSLVVWEQYF

D gene: -
clone size: many
V gene: TRBV7-2
J gene: TRBJ2-7
CDR3 DNA: TGTGCCAGCAGCTTAGAGGGCGTGAGCTCCTACGAGCAGTACTTC
CDR3 protein: CASSLEGVSSYEQYF

D gene: -
clone size: many
V gene: TRBV27
J gene: TRBJ1-5
CDR3 DNA: TGTGCCAGCAGTCCCTTCGGCGGGAGCAATCAGCCCCAGCATTTT
CDR3 protein: CASSPFGGSNQPQHF

D gene: -
clone size: many
V gene: TRBV27
J gene: TRBJ1-6
CDR3 DNA: TGTGCCAGCAGAGAATTTGCCTATAATTCACCCCTCCACTTT
CDR3 protein: CASREFAYNSPLHF

D gene: TRBD1
clone size: many
V gene: TRBV15
J gene: TRBJ1-1
CDR3 DNA: TGTGCCACCAGCAGAGAGAGGGGACAGGGGCGCCGAGCTTTCTTT
CDR3 protein: CATSRERGQGRRAFF

D gene: TRBD1
clone size: -
V gene: TRBV19
J gene: TRBJ2-7
CDR3 DNA: TGTGCCAGTACCCGGGGGACAGGGTACGAGCAGTACTTC
CDR3 protein: CASTRGTGYEQYF

D gene: TRBD2
clone size: many
V gene: TRBV7-2
J gene: TRBJ2-7
CDR3 DNA: TGTGCCAGCACCTTTAGCGGGATGGGCAGGGAGGAGCAGTACTTC
CDR3 protein: CASTFSGMGREEQYF

D gene: -
clone size: many
V gene: TRBV20-1
J gene: TRBJ1-5
CDR3 DNA: TGCAGTGCGTCCAGATATAGCAATCAGCCCCAGCATTTT
CDR3 protein: CSASRYSNQPQHF

D gene: -
clone size: many
V gene: TRBV4-1
J gene: TRBJ2-7
CDR3 DNA: TGCGCCAGCAGCCTTCCGGGTTCTCAGTACGAGCAGTACTTC
CDR3 protein: CASSLPGSQYEQYF

D gene: TRBD1
clone size: -
V gene: TRBV20-1
J gene: TRBJ2-7
CDR3 DNA: TGCAGTGCTAGACTTGGGCAGGGGGCTTACGAGCAGTACTTC
CDR3 protein: CSARLGQGAYEQYF

D gene: TRBD2
clone size: many
V gene: TRBV20-1
J gene: TRBJ2-4
CDR3 DNA: TGCAGTGCCGTGGGGACTAGCGGGAGCGGTAGCAAAAACATTCAGTACTTC
CDR3 protein: CSAVGTSGSGSKNIQYF

D gene: -
clone size: many
V gene: TRBV6-5
J gene: TRBJ2-2
CDR3 DNA: TGTGCCAGCAGTTACAGCCAACTGAACACCGGGGAGCTGTTTTTT
CDR3 protein: CASSYSQLNTGELFF

D gene: TRBD1
clone size: few
V gene: TRBV2
J gene: TRBJ2-7
CDR3 DNA: TGTGCCACCCCGGGACAGGGGGCGCGGTACGAGCAGTACTTC
CDR3 protein: CATPGQGARYEQYF

D gene: -
clone size: many
V gene: TRBV7-2
J gene: TRBJ1-1
CDR3 DNA: TGTGCCAGCAGCTTATGGCCGGGGATAAACACTGAAGCTTTCTTT
CDR3 protein: CASSLWPGINTEAFF